The clone carrying this TCR beta chain was found many times. Antigen specificity is unknown. The sample comes from a study of T cells in Graves' hyperthyroidism and ophthalmopathy. The study, taken as a whole, reports: Most clonotypes expanded in the thyroid (above 0.001) were also present in blood.

In making diagnoses, clinical symptoms, serum thyroxine and TRAb, thyroid ultrasound and orbital computed tomography were all used. Ahead of any ophthalmopathy symptoms, the blood sample was obtained at the first diagnosis of hyperthyroidism. The TCR beta CDR3 regions underwent amplification using RNA transcripts as the source. The TCR CDR3 first-round RT-PCR relied on the HTBI primer set. One entry per CDR3 protein results from TCRdb running MiXCR on the multiplex PCR reads. Of 730,000 or so distinct CDR3 sequences detected, around 20% appear once; the ten largest clones hold approximately 15%. J gave up 6 bases and V 10 bases, and 11 bases lay outside the gene matches. This CDR3 region has 13 residues.

Sequencing input: blood. The TCR was taken from a woman in her 50s with Graves' hyperthyroidism that later progressed to Graves' ophthalmopathy. The gene calls are TRBV12-3 or TRBV12-4 and TRBJ1-2, with 7 bases that match TRBD1. The CDR3 bases are TGTGCCACCAGGACAGGAACCCTGGATGGCTACACCTTC. Its translation is CATRTGTLDGYTF.